This is a list of T cell receptor beta chains from one sample in a study of cytomegalovirus exposure and HLA in healthy donors. The table came from immunoSEQ multiplex PCR; TCRdb's copy has only in-frame clones and leaves some out. The repertoire holds some 130,000 clones, with 70% to 80% as singletons. Sequencing used PBMCs. Receptors were obtained from a man aged 25-45 years in good health and CMV-seronegative. The CDR3 runs from the conserved cysteine through the conserved F or W. The order of the fields is V gene, D gene, clone size, J gene, CDR3 protein, CDR3 DNA. The D gene is left open where the match is weak. Clone size is given for some rows only: seen once, a few or many times, or a class if the clone is expanded.

TRBV28	NA	NA	TRBJ1-4	CASTISGRDFEKLFF	TGTGCCAGCACCATCTCCGGCAGGGACTTTGAAAAACTGTTTTTT
TRBV11-2	TRBD2	NA	TRBJ2-7	CASSFGAGGGYEQYF	TGTGCCAGCAGCTTCGGGGCGGGAGGAGGTTACGAGCAGTACTTC
TRBV28	NA	NA	TRBJ2-5	CASSPLQETQYF	TGTGCCAGCAGTCCCCTCCAAGAGACCCAGTACTTC
TRBV27	TRBD1	NA	TRBJ2-1	CASSFLGQYNEQFF	TGTGCCAGCAGTTTCCTGGGACAGTACAATGAGCAGTTCTTC
TRBV19	TRBD1	NA	TRBJ1-5	CASSRTGANQPQHF	TGTGCCAGTAGCAGGACAGGGGCAAATCAGCCCCAGCATTTT
TRBV6-6	TRBD2	few	TRBJ2-7	CASNKLAGTHYEQYF	TGTGCCAGCAACAAACTAGCGGGGACGCACTACGAGCAGTACTTC
TRBV7-9	NA	NA	TRBJ1-3	CEASGGASGNTIYF	TGTGAAGCGAGCGGGGGCGCCTCTGGAAACACCATATATTTT
TRBV10-3	TRBD2	few	TRBJ2-1	CAISGAGVFEQFF	TGTGCCATCAGTGGGGCGGGAGTATTCGAGCAGTTCTTC
TRBV28	TRBD1	NA	TRBJ1-5	CASSPRQGGQPQHF	TGTGCCAGCAGTCCCCGACAGGGTGGTCAGCCCCAGCATTTT
TRBV9	TRBD2	NA	TRBJ2-3	CASTRLATTDTQYF	TGTGCCAGCACTCGACTAGCAACCACAGATACGCAGTATTTT
TRBV7-2	NA	NA	TRBJ2-3	CASSLDGGRPDTQYF	TGTGCCAGCAGCTTAGATGGGGGGAGACCAGATACGCAGTATTTT
TRBV18	TRBD2	NA	TRBJ2-1	CASSQTGGSYNEQFF	TGTGCCAGCTCACAAACGGGGGGTTCCTACAATGAGCAGTTCTTC
TRBV23-1	NA	NA	TRBJ2-3	CASTRQSTDTQYF	TGCGCCAGCACCAGACAGAGCACAGATACGCAGTATTTT
TRBV13	NA	once	TRBJ2-2	CASSPWGQNTGELFF	TGTGCCAGCAGCCCCTGGGGACAGAACACCGGGGAGCTGTTTTTT
TRBV2	TRBD1	NA	TRBJ1-2	CASSAGGNYGYTF	TGTGCCAGCAGTGCAGGGGGAAACTATGGCTACACCTTC
TRBV19	TRBD2	NA	TRBJ2-1	CASSSQRESEQFF	TGTGCCAGTAGTTCCCAGCGGGAGTCCGAGCAGTTCTTC
TRBV11-3	NA	once	TRBJ2-3	CASSLDSSDTQYF	TGTGCCAGCAGCTTAGATTCCTCAGATACGCAGTATTTT
TRBV5-1	NA	few	TRBJ2-5	CASSLAGTIGGETQYF	TGCGCCAGCAGCTTGGCCGGAACTATCGGAGGGGAGACCCAGTACTTC